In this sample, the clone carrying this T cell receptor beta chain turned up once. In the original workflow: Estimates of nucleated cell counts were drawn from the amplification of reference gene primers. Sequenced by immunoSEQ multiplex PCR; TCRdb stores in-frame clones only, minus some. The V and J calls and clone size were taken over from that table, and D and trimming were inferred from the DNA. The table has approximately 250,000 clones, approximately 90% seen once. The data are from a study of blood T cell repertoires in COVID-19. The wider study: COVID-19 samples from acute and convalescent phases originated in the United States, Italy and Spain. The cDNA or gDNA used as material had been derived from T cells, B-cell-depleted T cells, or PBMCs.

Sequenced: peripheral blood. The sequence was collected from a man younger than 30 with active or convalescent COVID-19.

The CDR3 sequence: CATSRDLNQPQHF. The CDR3 coding sequence is TGTGCCACCAGCAGAGACCTTAATCAGCCCCAGCATTTT. The genes are TRBV15 and TRBJ1-5; D gene ambiguous. Germline lookup yields CDR1 LNHNV and CDR2 YYDKDF (reference sequence). V was cut by 0 bases and J by 4 bases, with 4 bases left in between. This CDR3 comprises 13 residues.